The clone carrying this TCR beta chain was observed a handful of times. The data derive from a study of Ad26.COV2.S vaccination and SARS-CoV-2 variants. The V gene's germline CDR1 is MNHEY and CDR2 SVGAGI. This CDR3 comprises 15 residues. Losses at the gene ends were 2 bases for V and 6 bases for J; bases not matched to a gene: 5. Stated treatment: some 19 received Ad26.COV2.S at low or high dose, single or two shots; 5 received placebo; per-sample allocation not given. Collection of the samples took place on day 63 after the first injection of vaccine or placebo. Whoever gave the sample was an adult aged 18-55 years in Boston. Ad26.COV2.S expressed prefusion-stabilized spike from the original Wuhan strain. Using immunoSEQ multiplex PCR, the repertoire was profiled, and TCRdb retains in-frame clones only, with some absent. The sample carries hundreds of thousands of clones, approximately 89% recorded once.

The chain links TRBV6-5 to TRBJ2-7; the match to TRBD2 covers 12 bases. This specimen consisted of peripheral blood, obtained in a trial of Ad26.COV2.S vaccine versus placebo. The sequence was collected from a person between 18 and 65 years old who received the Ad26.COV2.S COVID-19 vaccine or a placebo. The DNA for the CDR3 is TGTGCCAGCAGTTACCTAGCGGGAGGGCCTAGCGAGCAGTACTTC. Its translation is CASSYLAGGPSEQYF.